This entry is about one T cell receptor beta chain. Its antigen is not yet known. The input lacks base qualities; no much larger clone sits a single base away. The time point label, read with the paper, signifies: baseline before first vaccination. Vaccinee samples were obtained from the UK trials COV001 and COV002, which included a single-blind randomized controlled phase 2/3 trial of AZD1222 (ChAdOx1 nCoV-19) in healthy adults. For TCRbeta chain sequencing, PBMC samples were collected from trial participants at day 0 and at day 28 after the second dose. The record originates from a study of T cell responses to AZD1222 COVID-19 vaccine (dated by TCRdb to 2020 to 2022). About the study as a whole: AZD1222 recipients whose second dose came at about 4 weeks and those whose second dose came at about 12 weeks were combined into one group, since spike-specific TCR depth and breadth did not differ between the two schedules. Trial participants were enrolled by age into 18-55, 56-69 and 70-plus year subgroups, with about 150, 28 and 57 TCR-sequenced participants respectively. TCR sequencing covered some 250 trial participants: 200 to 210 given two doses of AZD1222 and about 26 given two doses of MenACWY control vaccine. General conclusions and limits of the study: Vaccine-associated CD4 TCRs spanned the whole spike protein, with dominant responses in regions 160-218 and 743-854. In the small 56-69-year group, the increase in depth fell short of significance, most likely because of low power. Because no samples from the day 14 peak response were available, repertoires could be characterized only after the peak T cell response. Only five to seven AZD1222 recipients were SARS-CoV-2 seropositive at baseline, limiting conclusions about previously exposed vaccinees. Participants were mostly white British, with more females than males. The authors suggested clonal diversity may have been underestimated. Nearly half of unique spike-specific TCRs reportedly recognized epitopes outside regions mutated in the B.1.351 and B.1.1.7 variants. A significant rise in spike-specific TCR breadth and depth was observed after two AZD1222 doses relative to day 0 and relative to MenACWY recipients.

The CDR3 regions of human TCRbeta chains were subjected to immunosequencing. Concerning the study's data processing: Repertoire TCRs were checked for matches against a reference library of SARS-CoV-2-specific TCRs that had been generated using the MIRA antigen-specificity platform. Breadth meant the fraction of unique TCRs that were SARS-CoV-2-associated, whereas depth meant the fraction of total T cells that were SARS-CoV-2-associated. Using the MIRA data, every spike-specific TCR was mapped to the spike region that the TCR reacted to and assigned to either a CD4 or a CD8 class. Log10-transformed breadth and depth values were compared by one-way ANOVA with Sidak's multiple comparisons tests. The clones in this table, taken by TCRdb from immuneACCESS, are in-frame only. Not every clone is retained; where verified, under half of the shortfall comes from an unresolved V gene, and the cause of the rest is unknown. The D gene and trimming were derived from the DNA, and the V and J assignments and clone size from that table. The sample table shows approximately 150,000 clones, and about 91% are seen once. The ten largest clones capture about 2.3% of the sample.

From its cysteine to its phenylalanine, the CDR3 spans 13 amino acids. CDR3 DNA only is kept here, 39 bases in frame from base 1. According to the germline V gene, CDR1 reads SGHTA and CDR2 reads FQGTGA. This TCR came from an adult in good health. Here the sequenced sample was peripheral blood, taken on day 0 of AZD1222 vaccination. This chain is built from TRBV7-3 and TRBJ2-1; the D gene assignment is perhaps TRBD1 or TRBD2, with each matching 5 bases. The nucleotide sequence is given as TGTGCAACCAGCTTGGGACCTGACAATGAGCAGTTCTTC. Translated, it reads CATSLGPDNEQFF. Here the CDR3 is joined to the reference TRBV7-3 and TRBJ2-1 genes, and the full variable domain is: GAGVSQTPSNKVTEKGKYVELRCDPISGHTALYWYRQSLGQGPEFLIYFQGTGAADDSGLPNDRFFAVRPEGSVSTLKIQRTERGDSAVYLCATSLGPDNEQFFGPGTRLTVL.